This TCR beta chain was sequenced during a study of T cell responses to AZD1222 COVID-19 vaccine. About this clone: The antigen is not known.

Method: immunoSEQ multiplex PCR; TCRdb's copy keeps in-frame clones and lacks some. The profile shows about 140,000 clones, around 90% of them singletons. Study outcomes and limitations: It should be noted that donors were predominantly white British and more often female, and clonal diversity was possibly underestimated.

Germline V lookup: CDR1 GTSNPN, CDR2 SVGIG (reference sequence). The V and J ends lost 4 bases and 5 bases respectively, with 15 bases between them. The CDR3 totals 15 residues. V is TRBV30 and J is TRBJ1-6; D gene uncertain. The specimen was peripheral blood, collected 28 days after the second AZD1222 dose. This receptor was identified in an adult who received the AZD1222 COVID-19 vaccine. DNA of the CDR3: TGTGCCTGGACTCCTCCGGTGGGTCATAATTCACCCCTCCACTTT. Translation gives CAWTPPVGHNSPLHF.